Presented here are 22 T cell receptor beta chains from one specimen sequenced in a study of blood T cells in healthy people across ages. Then a second PCR, running roughly 7 to 11 cycles, was carried out with a sample-barcoded 5' primer and a J-beta primer mix. MiXCR, run by TCRdb on the 5' RACE reads, gives a single entry per CDR3 protein. The sample includes 710,000 or so distinct CDR3 sequences, about 32% of them seen just once. The sample comprised blood. These receptor sequences come from a woman of 80 years or more in good health.

A note on this clonotype: A much bigger clone sits one base away, suggesting this may be a read error. The gene calls are TRBV7-3 and TRBJ2-6, with 8 positions matching TRBD2. The CDR3 is 15 amino acids. Germline V gene data show CDR1 as SGHTA and CDR2 as FQGTGA. The CDR3 DNA reads TGTGCCAGCAGCTTAGGAGTCGGGGGGGCCAACGTCCGGACTTTC. This translates into CASSLGVGGANVRTF. The complete variable domain, with remaining parts taken from reference TRBV7-3 and TRBJ2-6, reads GAGVSQTPSNKVTEKGKYVELRCDPISGHTALYWYRQSLGQGPEFLIYFQGTGAADDSGLPNDRFFAVRPEGSVSTLKIQRTERGDSAVYLCASSLGVGGANVRTFGAGSRLTVL.

About this clonotype: A much larger clonotype is one base distant, so this may be a read error. J is TRBJ2-5 and V is TRBV6-2 or TRBV6-3, with a weak D call TRBD2 (7 bases). Per germline, CDR1 MNHEY and CDR2 SVGEGT. The CDR3 is 15 amino acids. CDR3 loop: CTSSRPAGAGETQYF. CDR3 coding DNA: TGTACCAGCAGTCGGCCGGCGGGGGCAGGAGAGACCCAGTACTTC.

The CDR3 DNA is TGTGCCAGCAGTGAGGAGGTACGGGGGGACCAGCCCCAGCATTTT. This encodes CASSEEVRGDQPQHF. The chain recombines TRBV6-1 with TRBJ1-5, with D perhaps matching TRBD1 (5 bases). The CDR3 length is 15 residues. V was trimmed by 3 bases and J by 7 bases, leaving 16 bases between them. Germline lookup yields CDR1 MNHNS and CDR2 SASEGT.

A few counts support this clonotype. The chain recombines TRBV2 with TRBJ2-7, with TRBD1 matching over 12 bases. This CDR3 has 14 amino acids. V dropped 7 bases and J dropped 5; count of bases not matched to a gene: 6. The germline V gene encodes CDR1 SNHLY and CDR2 FYNNEI. CDR3 protein: CASTRDRGLDEQYF. The CDR3 DNA follows: TGTGCCAGCACCCGGGACAGGGGGCTCGACGAGCAGTACTTC.

This clonotype was seen many times. The gene calls are TRBV9 and TRBJ2-2, with a possible D match to TRBD2 (6 bases). Trimming left V 6 bases short and J 2 bases short, with 20 bases between. Germline V gene data show CDR1 as SGDLS and CDR2 as YYNGEE. The CDR3 loop spans 17 amino acids. CDR3 loop: CASTPREGRINTGELFF. The CDR3 DNA sequence: TGTGCCAGCACCCCCCGCGAGGGGAGGATCAACACCGGGGAGCTGTTTTTT.

The rearrangement links TRBV20-1 to TRBJ2-3; 7 nucleotides align to TRBD2. This CDR3 spans 14 amino acids. Germline V gene data show CDR1 as DFQATT and CDR2 as SNEGSKA (reference sequence). V lost 3 bases, J lost 0 bases, and 3 bases stayed unmatched. CDR3 sequence: CSASSGSSTDTQYF. The CDR3 region has the DNA TGCAGTGCTAGTAGCGGGTCCAGCACAGATACGCAGTATTTT.

This clonotype was seen ten or more times. The V and J genes are TRBV7-9 and TRBJ2-3; D not resolved. CDR3 length: 13 residues. Looked up from germline, CDR1 is SEHNR and CDR2 is FQNEAQ (reference sequence). Trimming took off 0 bases at V and 3 bases at J, with 4 bases between the two ends. Written as DNA, the CDR3 is TGTGCCAGCAGCTTAGCGGAGACAGATACGCAGTATTTT. Residues: CASSLAETDTQYF.

This clonotype was seen at least ten times. The J gene is TRBJ2-5, the V gene TRBV6-1; tentatively, D is TRBD2 (6 bases). The germline V gene encodes CDR1 MNHNS and CDR2 SASEGT. Trimming removed 4 bases at V and 5 bases at J, with 11 bases between. The CDR3 consists of 13 residues. The CDR3 here is CASSAWEVETQYF. As DNA, the CDR3 is TGTGCCAGCAGTGCTTGGGAGGTGGAGACCCAGTACTTC.

In this sample, this clonotype turned up many times. V is TRBV30 and J is TRBJ2-7; D is perhaps TRBD1 or TRBD2 (6 bases each). Germline CDR1 and CDR2: GTSNPN and SVGIG (reference sequence). This CDR3 is built from 12 residues. Trimming shortened V by 5 bases and J by 1 base, and 9 bases separated the two germline ends. The CDR3 sequence: CAWGGGSYEQYF. CDR3 nucleotides: TGTGCCTGGGGAGGGGGGTCCTACGAGCAGTACTTC.

In its sample, this clonotype was seen many times. The V and J genes are TRBV24-1 and TRBJ2-1; 9 bases fit TRBD2. CDR1 KGHDR and CDR2 SFDVKD come from the germline V gene. Trimming cost V 0 bases and J 4 bases; bases outside gene matches: 3. This CDR3 is built from 16 residues. CDR3 sequence (DNA): TGTGCCACCAGTGATTTGGGCGGGGGGGTATACAATGAGCAGTTCTTC. It translates to CATSDLGGGVYNEQFF.

J is TRBJ1-3 and V is TRBV28; 9 nucleotides agree with TRBD1. This CDR3 comprises 15 residues. Looked up from germline, CDR1 is MDHEN and CDR2 is SYDVKM. V shed 5 bases, J shed 4 bases, and the junction held 6 bases outside the gene matches. DNA for the CDR3: TGTGCCAGCAGTAAACAGGGGGCGATCGGAAACACCATATATTTT. Protein sequence: CASSKQGAIGNTIYF.

This clonotype was observed a few times. The chain recombines TRBV5-1 with TRBJ2-2; D is perhaps TRBD2 (5 bases). Trimming removed 2 bases at V and 1 base at J, with 9 bases between. The germline V gene has CDR1 SGHRS and CDR2 YFSETQ. The CDR3 totals 15 residues. CDR3 loop: CASSFGVWNTGELFF. The CDR3 coding sequence is TGCGCCAGCAGCTTCGGGGTGTGGAACACCGGGGAGCTGTTTTTT.

Comments on this clonotype: A read error may explain this, as a much larger clone is one base away. V is TRBV5-6 and J is TRBJ1-2; a possible D gene is TRBD1 (5 bases). CDR1 SGHDT and CDR2 YYEEEE come from the germline V gene. The CDR3 is 15 residues long. CDR3 in DNA: TGTGCCGGCAGCCTGGTGGGCAGGGATGGTTATGGCTACACCTTC. Amino acids: CAGSLVGRDGYGYTF.

This clonotype was recorded a few times. This clone may be a read error of a much larger clone one base away. The chain couples TRBV11-2 to TRBJ2-7; D is perhaps TRBD1 (6 bases). Germline V CDR1 and CDR2: SGHAT, FQNNGV. CDR3 length: 14 residues. V dropped 4 bases and J dropped 12 bases, with 22 bases sitting between them. The CDR3 region has the DNA TGTGCCAGCAGCTCGGACAGTGTCGTGGAGACCCGGTACTTC. Protein product: CASSSDSVVETRYF.

This clonotype was picked up many times. This sequence joins TRBV7-2 and TRBJ2-5, with 10 bases identical to TRBD2. CDR3 length: 17 amino acids. V gave up 6 bases and J gave up 3 bases; unmatched junction bases: 13. The germline CDR1 and CDR2 sequences are SGHTA and FQGNSA. CDR3: CASSILPASGGKETQYF. CDR3 DNA sequence: TGTGCCAGCAGTATCCTCCCCGCTAGCGGGGGTAAAGAGACCCAGTACTTC.

This CDR3 is CASTRGSNYGYTF. CDR3 bases: TGTGCCAGCACCAGGGGATCTAACTATGGCTACACCTTC. This sequence joins TRBV28 and TRBJ1-2; weak D call: TRBD1 (6 bases). This CDR3 is built from 13 residues. Trimming shortened V by 7 bases and J by 0 bases, and 9 bases separated the two germline ends. Germline CDR1 MDHEN, CDR2 SYDVKM.

Points on this clonotype: Its ends do not fully match the called genes, so a read error is possible. This chain joins TRBV5-1 and TRBJ2-5; 7 nucleotides align to TRBD2. CDR1 and CDR2 from the germline V gene are SGHRS and YFSETQ. This CDR3 has 15 residues. The CDR3, as DNA: TGCGCCAGCAGCTTCGCTCGGGCTAGCGGCGGACTGAGGGTCTTC. Its protein is CASSFARASGGLRVF.

This clonotype was observed many times. This rearrangement joins TRBV12-3 or TRBV12-4 to TRBJ2-1, with 9 nucleotides matching TRBD2. V lost 4 bases to trimming and J lost 0 bases; unmatched junction nucleotides: 7. This CDR3 has 17 amino acids. This CDR3 reads CASSSAGGPLSYNEQFF. CDR3 DNA: TGTGCCAGCAGTTCAGCGGGGGGCCCCCTCTCCTACAATGAGCAGTTCTTC.

The chain carries TRBV20-1 and TRBJ2-5; D is perhaps TRBD2 (6 bases). TRBJ2-7 explains the end of the DNA better; the J call may be wrong. This CDR3 is built from 11 residues. Germline loops: CDR1 DFQATT, CDR2 SNEGSKA (reference sequence). The CDR3 bases are TGCAGTGCCCCACTAGCCAGCGAGCAGTACTTC. Its protein product is CSAPLASEQYF.

This clonotype was counted many times. The chain is built from TRBV20-1 and TRBJ2-7, with D possibly matching TRBD1 (5 bases). The CDR3 runs to 15 residues. Germline assignment: CDR1 DFQATT and CDR2 SNEGSKA (reference sequence). With 6 bases removed from V and 0 bases from J, the gap between germline ends came to 18 bases. The CDR3 is CSASAQGIDSYEQYF. CDR3 in DNA: TGCAGTGCATCCGCCCAGGGAATTGACTCCTACGAGCAGTACTTC.

The table lists this clonotype with many counts. The CDR3 reads CARVRDEQYF. In DNA form, the CDR3 reads TGTGCCAGAGTTCGAGACGAGCAGTACTTC. The V call is TRBV9, the J call TRBJ2-7; D gene uncertain. Per germline, CDR1 SGDLS and CDR2 YYNGEE. The CDR3 covers 10 residues. Deletions cut 8 bases from V and 5 bases from J, with 8 bases between.

This chain joins TRBV6-2 or TRBV6-3 and TRBJ2-3, with 7 bases matching TRBD1. V was pared by 7 bases and J by 1 base, with 8 bases of the junction left unmatched. Germline-derived CDR1 and CDR2 are MNHEY and SVGEGT. The CDR3 is 15 residues long. This CDR3 is CASKETGSGTDTQYF. The CDR3 DNA reads as TGTGCCAGCAAAGAGACAGGGTCTGGCACAGATACGCAGTATTTT.